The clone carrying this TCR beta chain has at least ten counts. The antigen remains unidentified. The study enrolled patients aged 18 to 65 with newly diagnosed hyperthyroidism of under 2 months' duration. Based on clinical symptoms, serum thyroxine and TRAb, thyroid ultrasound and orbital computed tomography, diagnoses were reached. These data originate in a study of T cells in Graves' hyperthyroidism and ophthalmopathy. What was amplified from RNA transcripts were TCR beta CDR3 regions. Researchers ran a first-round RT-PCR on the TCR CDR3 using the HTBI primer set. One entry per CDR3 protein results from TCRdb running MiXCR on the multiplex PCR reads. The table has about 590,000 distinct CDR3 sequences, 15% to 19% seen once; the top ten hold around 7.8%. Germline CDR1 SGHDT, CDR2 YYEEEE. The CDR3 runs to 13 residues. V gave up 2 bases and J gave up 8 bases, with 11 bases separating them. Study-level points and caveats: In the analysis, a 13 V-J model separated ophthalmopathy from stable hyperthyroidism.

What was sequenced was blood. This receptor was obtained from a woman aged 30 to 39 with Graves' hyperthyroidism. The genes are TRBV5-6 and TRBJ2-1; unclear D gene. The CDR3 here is CASSFVGRDEQFF. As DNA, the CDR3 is TGTGCCAGCAGCTTCGTAGGCCGGGATGAGCAGTTCTTC. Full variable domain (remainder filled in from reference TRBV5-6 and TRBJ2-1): DAGVTQSPTHLIKTRGQQVTLRCSPKSGHDTVSWYQQALGQGPQFIFQYYEEEERQRGNFPDRFSGHQFPNYSSELNVNALLLGDSALYLCASSFVGRDEQFFGPGTRLTVL.